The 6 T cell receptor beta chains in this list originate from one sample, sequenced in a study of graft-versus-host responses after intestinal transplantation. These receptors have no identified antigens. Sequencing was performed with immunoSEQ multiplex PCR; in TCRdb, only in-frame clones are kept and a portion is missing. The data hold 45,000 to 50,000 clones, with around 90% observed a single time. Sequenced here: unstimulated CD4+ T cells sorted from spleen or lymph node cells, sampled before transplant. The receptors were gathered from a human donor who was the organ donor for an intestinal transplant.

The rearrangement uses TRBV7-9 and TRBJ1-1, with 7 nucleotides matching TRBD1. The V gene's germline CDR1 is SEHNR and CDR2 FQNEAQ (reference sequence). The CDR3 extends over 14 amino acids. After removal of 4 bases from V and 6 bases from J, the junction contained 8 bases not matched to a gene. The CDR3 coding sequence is TGTGCCAGCAGCTCTAGCCACAGGGGCCCTGAAGCTTTCTTT. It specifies CASSSSHRGPEAFF.

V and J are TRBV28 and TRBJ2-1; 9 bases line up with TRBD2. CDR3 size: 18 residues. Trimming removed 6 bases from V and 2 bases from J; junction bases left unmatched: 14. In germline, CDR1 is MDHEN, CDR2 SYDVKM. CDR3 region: CASRHIRVASGAYNEQFF. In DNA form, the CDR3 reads TGTGCCAGCAGACACATAAGAGTAGCTAGCGGGGCCTACAATGAGCAGTTCTTC.

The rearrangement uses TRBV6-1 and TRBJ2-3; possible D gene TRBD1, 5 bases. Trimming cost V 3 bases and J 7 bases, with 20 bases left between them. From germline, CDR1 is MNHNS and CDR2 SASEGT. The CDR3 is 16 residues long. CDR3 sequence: CASSETVLPSRHTQYF. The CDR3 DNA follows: TGTGCCAGCAGTGAGACAGTTTTGCCCAGCCGTCATACGCAGTATTTT.

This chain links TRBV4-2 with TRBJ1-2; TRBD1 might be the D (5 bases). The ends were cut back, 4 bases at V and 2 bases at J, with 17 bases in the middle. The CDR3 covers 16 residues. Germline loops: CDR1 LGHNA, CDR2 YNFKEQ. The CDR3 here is CASSPKGPGLNYGYTF. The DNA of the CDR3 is TGTGCCAGCAGCCCTAAAGGTCCGGGACTCAACTATGGCTACACCTTC.

CDR3 loop: CASSLSSLRSSYEQYF. CDR3 nucleotides: TGTGCCAGCAGCTTGTCTAGCTTAAGGAGCTCCTACGAGCAGTACTTC. The chain combines TRBV5-5 with TRBJ2-7; weak D call: TRBD2 (5 bases). Trimming shortened V by 1 base and J by 0 bases, and 14 bases separated the two germline ends. Germline V gene data show CDR1 as SGHKS and CDR2 as YYEKEE (reference sequence). The CDR3 is made up of 16 amino acids. The whole variable domain, remainder taken from reference TRBV5-5 and TRBJ2-7, is DAGVTQSPTHLIKTRGQQVTLRCSPISGHKSVSWYQQVLGQGPQFIFQYYEKEERGRGNFPDRFSARQFPNYSSELNVNALLLGDSALYLCASSLSSLRSSYEQYFGPGTRLTVT.

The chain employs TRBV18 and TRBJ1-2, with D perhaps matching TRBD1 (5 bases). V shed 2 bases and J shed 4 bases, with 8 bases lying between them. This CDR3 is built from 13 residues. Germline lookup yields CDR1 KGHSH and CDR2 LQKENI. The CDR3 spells CASSPEGSYGYTF. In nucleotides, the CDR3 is TGTGCCAGCTCACCAGAGGGGAGCTATGGCTACACCTTC.